Below are 6 T cell receptor beta chains sequenced from a single sample in a study of blood T cell repertoires in COVID-19. Profiling relied on immunoSEQ multiplex PCR, and the TCRdb table lists in-frame clones only, not all of them. The data show about 51,000 clones, 70% to 90% seen once. Sequencing was carried out using peripheral blood. All receptors come from a man between 60 and 75 years old with acute or convalescent COVID-19.

The rearrangement uses TRBV6-6 and TRBJ2-1; D is unresolved. This CDR3 region has 14 residues. Trimming pared 2 bases from V and 5 bases from J, leaving 10 bases between. Looked up from germline, CDR1 is MNHNY and CDR2 is SVGAGI (reference sequence). The CDR3 DNA reads as TGTGCCAGCAGTTACCCCGTCCGCGACAATGAGCAGTTCTTC. It encodes CASSYPVRDNEQFF.

This sequence joins TRBV3-1 (or the pseudogene TRBV3-2) and TRBJ2-7; TRBD1 matches 8 bases. Per germline, CDR1 LGHDT and CDR2 YNNKEL (reference sequence). The CDR3 runs 13 residues. Trimming at V came to 4 bases and at J to 6 bases, leaving 5 bases not matched to a gene. DNA of the CDR3: TGTGCCAGCAGCCTTGGACAGGGAGGCGAGCAGTACTTC. It yields the protein CASSLGQGGEQYF.

This chain uses TRBV11-3 with TRBJ1-5, with a weak D call TRBD1 (5 bases). The CDR3 runs to 13 residues. Trimming left V 5 bases short and J 4 bases short, with 9 bases between. Germline V gene lookup returns CDR1 SGHNT and CDR2 YENEEA. Written as DNA, the CDR3 is TGTGCCAGCAGCCCGGGGGAGAATCAGCCCCAGCATTTT. This encodes CASSPGENQPQHF.

The chain is built from TRBV28 and TRBJ2-1; the D gene is possibly TRBD2 (5 bases). Germline-derived CDR1 and CDR2 are MDHEN and SYDVKM. The CDR3 loop spans 17 amino acids. V shed 5 bases and J shed 5 bases, with 22 bases lying between them. The CDR3 sequence: CASSSPTSTLANNEQFF. The CDR3, as DNA: TGTGCCAGCAGTAGCCCTACTTCGACCCTAGCAAACAATGAGCAGTTCTTC.

This clone was observed a handful of times. CDR3 sequence: CASSLNPGLGYF. DNA of the CDR3: TGTGCCAGCAGTCTCAATCCGGGACTGGGGTACTTC. V gene TRBV2 combines with J gene TRBJ2-7; tentatively, D is TRBD2 (6 bases). This CDR3 has 12 amino acids. Germline-derived CDR1 and CDR2 are SNHLY and FYNNEI. The V end lost 5 bases, the J end lost 12 bases, and 17 bases lay between the germline ends.

This sequence joins TRBV6-6 and TRBJ1-1, with D perhaps TRBD1 (6 bases). The length of the CDR3 is 15 residues. Germline values: CDR1 MNHNY, CDR2 SVGAGI (reference sequence). Between the trimmed V and J ends, which lost 5 bases and 0 bases, there was a span of 13 bases. CDR3 sequence (DNA): TGTGCCAGCAGTCGCAGCACAGGGCTGAACACTGAAGCTTTCTTT. Translating gives CASSRSTGLNTEAFF.